The text below deals with one TCR beta chain. The sample originates from a study of control samples from healthy donors and cancer patients. Generated by immunoSEQ multiplex PCR, the TCRdb table keeps only in-frame clones and is missing some. Found here are more than 70,000 clones, roughly nine tenths of them singletons; the top ten hold approximately 1%. The sample consisted of blood. The receptor comes from a woman younger than 45 in good health.

CDR3 region: CASSSQGYNSPLHF. The CDR3 nucleotides read TGTGCCAGCAGTTCACAGGGCTATAATTCACCCCTCCACTTT. The genes are TRBV6-6 and TRBJ1-6, with D possibly being TRBD1 (6 bases). The germline V and J ends were trimmed by 4 bases and 3 bases, with 7 bases remaining between them. The CDR3 runs to 14 residues. CDR1 and CDR2 (germline): MNHNY, SVGAGI (reference sequence).